Shown below are 22 T cell receptor beta chains from a single sample sequenced in a study of T-cell memory formation after mild COVID-19 (dated by TCRdb to the early 2020s). The receptor library was made with 5' RACE. Reads for this sample came from an Illumina NovaSeq 6000. TCRdb redid the processing of the public reads, applying fastp at Q25 and MiXCR, and retained in-frame beta chains. A single entry per CDR3 protein holds the most common genes and DNA from its merged rows. The table for this sample lists 550,000 to 650,000 distinct CDR3 sequences; around 15% of them were counted only once. The ten largest clones add up to 8.1% of the sample. Specimen: PBMCs or a T cell subset sorted from them (not recorded which). These receptors originate from an adult woman who had mild COVID-19 (a few samples of this study predate the infection). The sample titles of this study are shuffled in the database, so cell type and time point are left out; the donor was told from shared clones.

J is TRBJ2-7 and V is TRBV3-1; D possibly corresponds to TRBD1 (5 bases). V dropped 3 bases and J dropped 2 bases, with 11 bases sitting between them. Germline loops: CDR1 LGHDT, CDR2 YNNKEL (reference sequence). This CDR3 has 14 amino acids. CDR3 protein: CASSQFQGAYEQYF. The CDR3 coding sequence is TGTGCCAGCAGCCAGTTTCAAGGGGCCTACGAGCAGTACTTC.

The chain links TRBV5-5 to TRBJ1-5; D is ambiguous. Trimming took off 1 base at V and 5 bases at J, with 19 bases between the two ends. The CDR3 runs 17 residues. Germline lookup yields CDR1 SGHKS and CDR2 YYEKEE (reference sequence). The CDR3 DNA follows: TGTGCCAGCAGCTTGTACTCGAAAGGGATAAGGGATCAGCCCCAGCATTTT. Protein: CASSLYSKGIRDQPQHF.

The rearrangement joins TRBV29-1 to TRBJ1-1, with D tentatively TRBD1 (5 bases). The V gene's germline CDR1 is SQVTM and CDR2 ANQGSEA. The germline V and J ends were trimmed by 5 bases and 4 bases, with 8 bases remaining between them. There are 11 residues in the CDR3. CDR3 nucleotide sequence: TGCAGCGTTCGCCAGGGCACTGAAGCTTTCTTT. Its protein product is CSVRQGTEAFF.

In its sample, this clonotype was seen a few times. The chain recombines TRBV6-5 with TRBJ2-3; D gene unclear. V lost 6 bases and J lost 0, with 19 bases in between. Germline CDR1 and CDR2: MNHEY and SVGAGI. The CDR3 is 17 residues long. The CDR3 nucleotides read TGTGCCAGCAGGCGTCGGGCCGTCAGGTGGAGCACAGATACGCAGTATTTT. Amino acids: CASRRRAVRWSTDTQYF.

Only a few counts were recorded for this clonotype. CDR3 region: CASSHTNTEAFF. CDR3 coding DNA: TGTGCCAGCAGCCACACGAACACTGAAGCTTTCTTT. The rearrangement links TRBV7-9 to TRBJ1-1; D is unresolved. Germline-derived CDR1 and CDR2 are SEHNR and FQNEAQ (reference sequence). The CDR3 runs to 12 residues. Trimming shortened V by 5 bases and J by 1 base, and 5 bases separated the two germline ends.

CDR3: CASSSLAGLETQYF. As DNA, the CDR3 is TGTGCCAGCAGCTCGTTAGCGGGACTAGAGACCCAGTACTTC. The chain combines TRBV4-2 with TRBJ2-5, with 8 bases matching TRBD2. Germline CDR1 is LGHNA and CDR2 is YNFKEQ. The CDR3 sequence is 14 residues long. V gave up 5 bases and J gave up 4 bases; unmatched junction bases: 6.

This chain links TRBV5-1 with TRBJ2-2; 10 nucleotides line up with TRBD2. J lost 0 bases, V lost 0 bases, and 5 bases had no gene match. The CDR3 consists of 18 residues. Looked up from germline, CDR1 is SGHRS and CDR2 is YFSETQ. The CDR3 region has the DNA TGCGCCAGCAGCTTGGCACTAGCGGGAAGTACGAACACCGGGGAGCTGTTTTTT. This encodes CASSLALAGSTNTGELFF.

The chain couples TRBV5-5 to TRBJ2-5; D unclear. Germline V gives CDR1 SGHKS, CDR2 YYEKEE (reference sequence). The CDR3 spans 16 residues. Trimming stripped 3 bases from V and 5 bases from J, with 20 bases between. Written as DNA, the CDR3 is TGTGCCAGCAGCTCCGCAGGTCAAGGAGTAGGTGAGACCCAGTACTTC. Its translation is CASSSAGQGVGETQYF. Full variable domain (missing parts from reference TRBV5-5 and TRBJ2-5): DAGVTQSPTHLIKTRGQQVTLRCSPISGHKSVSWYQQVLGQGPQFIFQYYEKEERGRGNFPDRFSARQFPNYSSELNVNALLLGDSALYLCASSSAGQGVGETQYFGPGTRLLVL.

This clonotype was seen a few times. The chain has TRBV20-1 and TRBJ1-1, with D perhaps TRBD1 (6 bases). The CDR3 is 12 amino acids. Germline loops: CDR1 DFQATT, CDR2 SNEGSKA (reference sequence). The CDR3 here is CSRNTGGAKTFF. Written as DNA, the CDR3 is TGCAGCCGCAACACGGGGGGCGCGAAGACTTTCTTT.

This clonotype came up a few times. V gene TRBV12-3 or TRBV12-4 combines with J gene TRBJ2-1; a weak D match, TRBD1 (5 bases). V was clipped by 5 bases and J by 2 bases, with 13 bases between them. The CDR3 has 15 residues. CDR3 amino acids: CASSDRVSPYNEQFF. The CDR3 DNA sequence: TGTGCCAGCAGTGACAGAGTTTCCCCCTACAATGAGCAGTTCTTC.

This clonotype was found many times. The chain employs TRBV7-9 and TRBJ1-1; D uncertain. The CDR3 is made up of 15 amino acids. V shed 5 bases and J shed 3 bases, with 16 bases lying between them. Germline CDR1 SEHNR, CDR2 FQNEAQ (reference sequence). Here the CDR3 reads CASSPPRAGDTEAFF. CDR3 in DNA: TGTGCCAGCAGCCCACCCCGTGCAGGCGACACTGAAGCTTTCTTT.

This clonotype was seen ten or more times. CDR3 nucleotides: TGCGCCAGCAGCTCGGGACTAGCGGGAGTCGATGAGCAGTTCTTC. Its protein product is CASSSGLAGVDEQFF. The chain uses TRBV5-1 and TRBJ2-1, with 14 bases fitting TRBD2. The V and J ends lost 3 bases and 8 bases, in that order; junction bases with no gene match: 4. Germline CDR1 reads SGHRS; CDR2 reads YFSETQ. The CDR3 is 15 amino acids.

This clonotype was counted a few times. The rearrangement uses TRBV12-3 or TRBV12-4 and TRBJ1-6; perhaps TRBD1 as D (6 bases). The CDR3 has 13 amino acids. V was cut by 4 bases and J by 13 bases, with 14 bases left in between. CDR3 sequence reads: CASSSSYRAPLHF. The CDR3 nucleotides are TGTGCCAGCAGTTCCTCCTACAGGGCTCCCCTCCACTTT.

The CDR3: CASTERWIGYNEQFF. The CDR3 nucleotides read TGTGCCAGCACCGAACGGTGGATAGGGTACAATGAGCAGTTCTTC. The chain is built from TRBV6-1 and TRBJ2-1; D is unresolved. Germline assignment: CDR1 MNHNS and CDR2 SASEGT. The CDR3 is 15 amino acids. The ends were cut back, 7 bases at V and 4 bases at J, with 17 bases in the middle.

This clonotype was detected a few times. The V and J genes are TRBV4-2 and TRBJ1-1; weak D call: TRBD1 (5 bases). V was cut by 0 bases and J by 5 bases, with 10 bases left in between. The length of the CDR3 is 14 residues. Per germline, CDR1 LGHNA and CDR2 YNFKEQ. The CDR3 here is CASSQEGVITEAFF. The CDR3 coding sequence is TGTGCCAGCAGCCAAGAGGGGGTAATAACTGAAGCTTTCTTT.

The rearrangement links TRBV20-1 to TRBJ2-2, with unresolved D. Trimming took off 3 bases at V and 1 base at J, with 6 bases between the two ends. Per germline, CDR1 DFQATT and CDR2 SNEGSKA (reference sequence). The CDR3 totals 13 residues. CDR3 in amino acids: CSASLENTGELFF. The CDR3 DNA follows: TGCAGTGCTAGTTTAGAGAACACCGGGGAGCTGTTTTTT.

The chain carries TRBV29-1 and TRBJ2-7, with D perhaps TRBD1 or TRBD2 (5 bases each). The CDR3 covers 11 residues. V lost 4 bases, J lost 6 bases, and 10 bases lay in between. From germline, CDR1 is SQVTM and CDR2 ANQGSEA. The CDR3 nucleotides are TGCAGCGTTGTTTTTGGGGGCGAGCAGTACTTC. Translated, it gives CSVVFGGEQYF.

The table lists this clonotype with many counts. The chain combines TRBV7-9 with TRBJ1-2; 8 nucleotides align to TRBD1. Trimming removed 3 bases from V and 8 bases from J; junction bases left unmatched: 5. The CDR3 contains 13 residues. Germline CDR1 is SEHNR and CDR2 is FQNEAQ (reference sequence). The CDR3 region has the DNA TGTGCCAGCAGCTTTACCGGACAGGGCGGCTACACCTTC. Protein: CASSFTGQGGYTF.

This clonotype has a count of ten or more. CDR3 DNA: TGTGCCAGCAGACTCCCGGGACAGGGCACAGATACGCAGTATTTT. It is translated as CASRLPGQGTDTQYF. The chain employs TRBV7-9 and TRBJ2-3; TRBD1 matches 8 bases. Germline trimming cut 6 bases from V and 1 base from J; bases unmatched to any gene: 6. The CDR3 has 15 residues. Germline-derived CDR1 and CDR2 are SEHNR and FQNEAQ (reference sequence). Variable domain in full (rest from reference TRBV7-9 and TRBJ2-3): DTGVSQNPRHKITKRGQNVTFRCDPISEHNRLYWYRQTLGQGPEFLTYFQNEAQLEKSRLLSDRFSAERPKGSFSTLEIQRTEQGDSAMYLCASRLPGQGTDTQYFGPGTRLTVL.

The CDR3 here is CSAGRNSYEQYF. In DNA form, the CDR3 reads TGTTCGGCGGGCAGGAACTCCTACGAGCAGTACTTC. This chain uses TRBV6-5 with TRBJ2-7, with D perhaps TRBD2 (5 bases). The V gene's germline CDR1 is MNHEY and CDR2 SVGAGI. The CDR3 is 12 residues long.

DNA for the CDR3: TGTGCCAGCAGCGGGACCGCCAATTCACCCCTCCACTTT. Its translation: CASSGTANSPLHF. J is TRBJ1-6 and V is TRBV7-2, with a tentative D call TRBD1 (5 bases). The V end was cut by 5 bases, the J end by 7 bases, with 9 bases between. Germline CDR1 is SGHTA and CDR2 is FQGNSA. This CDR3 has 13 amino acids. The full variable domain, completed using reference TRBV7-2 and TRBJ1-6, is GAGVSQSPSNKVTEKGKDVELRCDPISGHTALYWYRQSLGQGLEFLIYFQGNSAPDKSGLPSDRFSAERTGGSVSTLTIQRTQQEDSAVYLCASSGTANSPLHFGNGTRLTVT.

This clonotype has a handful of counts. V is TRBV7-9 and J is TRBJ2-1; D is unresolved. CDR1 and CDR2 from the germline V gene are SEHNR and FQNEAQ (reference sequence). V lost 5 bases and J lost 7, with 18 bases in between. The length of the CDR3 is 15 residues. CDR3 in DNA: TGTGCCAGCAGCCGACCGGTGAGTTTCGGGAATGAGCAGTTCTTC. Its protein is CASSRPVSFGNEQFF.